Below are 31 T cell receptor beta chains sequenced from a single sample in a study of PD-1 blockade in classical Hodgkin lymphoma. The patients all showed relapse after autologous stem cell transplantation, while their brentuximab vedotin exposure varied. The data were produced by immunoSEQ multiplex PCR, yet TCRdb's version contains in-frame clones alone and is incomplete. Among about 76,000 clones listed, around 90% were seen once. Sequenced here: peripheral blood mononuclear cells (PBMCs), sampled at baseline. The receptors derive from a human donor with classical Hodgkin lymphoma.

The chain combines TRBV28 with TRBJ1-1; D is undetermined. V was trimmed by 4 bases and J by 8 bases, leaving 14 bases between them. Germline CDR1 and CDR2: MDHEN and SYDVKM. CDR3 length equals 13 residues. CDR3 sequence reads: CASSWMIREEAFF. CDR3 coding DNA: TGTGCCAGCAGTTGGATGATAAGGGAAGAAGCTTTCTTT.

The chain is built from TRBV11-3 and TRBJ2-1; the D is unclear. Deletions cut 5 bases from V and 7 bases from J, with 12 bases between. The germline gives CDR1 SGHNT, CDR2 YENEEA. The CDR3 is 13 amino acids. The CDR3 nucleotides read TGTGCCAGCAGCCTGGACCCCTGGAATGAGCAGTTCTTC. Its protein product is CASSLDPWNEQFF.

This chain connects TRBV6-1 to TRBJ1-5; no clear D gene. Germline V gene lookup returns CDR1 MNHNS and CDR2 SASEGT. This CDR3 contains 16 residues. V shed 4 bases and J shed 0 bases, with 13 bases lying between them. CDR3 sequence (DNA): TGTGCCAGCAGTGTATTTGGGATTCTTAGCAATCAGCCCCAGCATTTT. Protein: CASSVFGILSNQPQHF.

The rearrangement links TRBV27 to TRBJ2-7, with 9 bases aligning to TRBD1. In germline, CDR1 is MNHEY, CDR2 SMNVEV (reference sequence). The length of the CDR3 is 14 residues. With 3 bases clipped from V and 5 bases from J, the junction kept 5 bases outside the gene matches. DNA for the CDR3: TGTGCCAGCAGTTTTTCGGACAGGGGCAACGAGCAGTACTTC. Translation gives CASSFSDRGNEQYF.

The chain joins TRBV30 to TRBJ1-6; D perhaps matches TRBD1 (5 bases). Between the trimmed V and J ends, which lost 1 base and 2 bases, there was a span of 15 bases. The CDR3 length is 17 residues. Germline V gene lookup returns CDR1 GTSNPN and CDR2 SVGIG (reference sequence). The CDR3: CAWSEERGSAYNSPLHF. CDR3 sequence (DNA): TGTGCCTGGAGTGAGGAACGGGGGAGCGCCTATAATTCACCCCTCCACTTT.

The J gene is TRBJ2-7, the V gene TRBV30; TRBD1 agrees at 10 bases. The V gene's germline CDR1 is GTSNPN and CDR2 SVGIG (reference sequence). The ends lost 4 bases at V and 6 bases at J; junction bases unmatched: 6. The CDR3 length is 13 residues. The DNA of the CDR3 is TGTGCCTGGATGGGGACAGGGGCAGGCGAGCAGTACTTC. It encodes CAWMGTGAGEQYF.

The gene calls are TRBV4-1 and TRBJ2-1, with TRBD1 matching over 7 bases. This CDR3 comprises 14 residues. CDR1 and CDR2 (germline): MGHRA, YSYEKL. Trimming removed 3 bases from V and 8 bases from J; junction bases left unmatched: 7. CDR3 loop: CASSHVRDSYEQFF. The CDR3 coding sequence is TGCGCCAGCAGCCATGTCCGGGACAGCTATGAGCAGTTCTTC.

The CDR3 here is CASSKSTPPPGELFF. DNA of the CDR3: TGTGCCAGTAGTAAAAGTACCCCACCCCCGGGGGAGCTGTTTTTT. The chain employs TRBV19 and TRBJ2-2; D remains ambiguous. Germline CDR1 is LNHDA and CDR2 is SQIVND (reference sequence). The CDR3 spans 15 residues. V was shortened by 4 bases and J by 8 bases, with 17 bases between the two germline ends.

This clone appeared a single time. The V and J genes are TRBV28 and TRBJ1-1; D unresolved. Trimming removed 3 bases from V and 1 base from J, with 9 bases in between. The germline V gene has CDR1 MDHEN and CDR2 SYDVKM. The CDR3 is made up of 14 amino acids. The CDR3: CASSFEFSNTEAFF. DNA of the CDR3: TGTGCCAGCAGTTTCGAGTTCTCGAACACTGAAGCTTTCTTT.

V gene TRBV4-2 combines with J gene TRBJ2-1; D is unresolved. The germline V and J ends were trimmed by 0 bases and 7 bases, with 10 bases remaining between them. This CDR3 is 14 amino acids long. Germline CDR1 and CDR2: LGHNA and YNFKEQ. The CDR3: CASSQDASLNEQFF. The CDR3 DNA follows: TGTGCCAGCAGCCAAGACGCGTCGCTTAATGAGCAGTTCTTC.

The chain uses TRBV6-1 and TRBJ2-1, with 7 bases lining up with TRBD1. The CDR3 spans 16 residues. Germline values: CDR1 MNHNS, CDR2 SASEGT. V lost 4 bases, J lost 0 bases, and 6 bases stayed unmatched. The CDR3 spells CASSARQGSSYNEQFF. The CDR3 DNA reads TGTGCCAGCAGTGCCCGACAGGGCAGCTCCTACAATGAGCAGTTCTTC.

This clone showed up just a few times. The rearrangement uses TRBV21-1 and TRBJ1-2. TRBV21-1 is assigned pseudogene status. CDR3 length: 14 amino acids. The CDR3 DNA follows: TGTGCCAGCAGCAAACGGGAGAGCAACTATGGCTACACCTTC. This gives the protein CASSKRESNYGYTF.

The chain has TRBV25-1 and TRBJ1-1, with unresolved D. The CDR3 loop spans 14 amino acids. The germline V gene has CDR1 MGHDK and CDR2 SYGVNS. V was shortened by 4 bases and J by 2 bases, with 11 bases between the two germline ends. In nucleotides, the CDR3 is TGTGCCAGCAGTGTAACCCGGGGTAACACTGAAGCTTTCTTT. It yields the protein CASSVTRGNTEAFF.

This clone was seen once. This sequence joins TRBV27 and TRBJ1-1; D is uncertain. The CDR3 contains 13 residues. CDR1 and CDR2 from the germline V gene are MNHEY and SMNVEV (reference sequence). V was clipped by 2 bases and J by 6 bases, with 10 bases between them. Here the CDR3 DNA reads TGTGCCAGCAGTTTACTGGGGAGCGCTGAAGCTTTCTTT. It specifies CASSLLGSAEAFF.

This clone was counted only a few times. The chain couples TRBV10-3 to TRBJ1-2; weak D call: TRBD1 (6 bases). Per germline, CDR1 ENHRY and CDR2 SYGVKD. The ends were cut back, 10 bases at V and 8 bases at J, with 17 bases in the middle. The CDR3 spans 12 residues. DNA of the CDR3: TGTGCCACTTCAGGGACATATCGGGGCTACACCTTC. The encoded protein is CATSGTYRGYTF.

J is TRBJ2-7 and V is TRBV7-6, with 12 bases aligning to TRBD2. V shed 5 bases and J 6 bases; nucleotides not matched to a gene: 8. The CDR3 covers 15 residues. Germline CDR1 reads SGHVS; CDR2 reads FNYEAQ. The CDR3 DNA reads as TGTGCCAGCAGCCCCAGACTAGCGGGAGTTCTCGAGCAGTACTTC. It specifies CASSPRLAGVLEQYF.

J is TRBJ1-1 and V is TRBV7-2, with 9 bases lining up with TRBD1. Per germline, CDR1 SGHTA and CDR2 FQGNSA. V lost 4 bases, J lost 0 bases, and 9 bases stayed unmatched. The CDR3 extends over 17 amino acids. DNA of the CDR3: TGTGCCAGCAGCTCTACGGGACAGGGCTACATGAACACTGAAGCTTTCTTT. Translation: CASSSTGQGYMNTEAFF.

The chain has TRBV7-8 and TRBJ1-1, with 7 bases fitting TRBD1. The CDR3 has 16 residues. V was clipped by 1 base and J by 7 bases; unmatched bases: 12. In germline, CDR1 is SGHVS, CDR2 FQNEAQ. CDR3 coding DNA: TGTGCCAGCAGCTTAGGATACACCGGGACAGCAGATGAAGCTTTCTTT. This codes for CASSLGYTGTADEAFF.

The chain has TRBV4-1 and TRBJ1-1; D not certain. The V end lost 5 bases, the J end lost 0 bases, and 10 bases lay between the germline ends. This CDR3 has 14 amino acids. The V gene's germline CDR1 is MGHRA and CDR2 YSYEKL. CDR3 in amino acids: CASSSAFMNTEAFF. CDR3 DNA sequence: TGCGCCAGCAGCAGTGCCTTTATGAACACTGAAGCTTTCTTT.

CDR3: CASSSRTTADTQYF. In nucleotides, the CDR3 is TGTGCCAGCAGTTCCCGGACTACTGCAGATACGCAGTATTTT. V is TRBV6-1 and J is TRBJ2-3, with D perhaps matching TRBD2 (6 bases). Germline V gene lookup returns CDR1 MNHNS and CDR2 SASEGT. CDR3 length: 14 amino acids. V lost 5 bases, J lost 4 bases, and 13 bases lay in between.

The count of this clone is one. This chain connects TRBV25-1 to TRBJ1-3; unclear D gene. Per germline, CDR1 MGHDK and CDR2 SYGVNS. V gave up 7 bases and J gave up 0 bases, with 1 base separating them. The CDR3 runs 11 residues. The chain's CDR3 is CASTSGNTIYF. The CDR3 region has the DNA TGTGCCAGCACCTCTGGAAACACCATATATTTT.

This clone turned up a few times. The rearrangement joins TRBV7-9 to TRBJ2-3; D is perhaps TRBD1 (5 bases). Trimming took off 1 base at V and 6 bases at J, with 17 bases between the two ends. CDR1 is SEHNR and CDR2 is FQNEAQ in the germline V gene (reference sequence). The CDR3 consists of 16 residues. The CDR3 DNA is TGTGCCAGCAGCTTAGAGGCCTGGGTAGCAGGGGATACGCAGTATTTT. Its translation: CASSLEAWVAGDTQYF. The entire variable domain, with the rest obtained from reference TRBV7-9 and TRBJ2-3, is as follows: DTGVSQNPRHKITKRGQNVTFRCDPISEHNRLYWYRQTLGQGPEFLTYFQNEAQLEKSRLLSDRFSAERPKGSFSTLEIQRTEQGDSAMYLCASSLEAWVAGDTQYFGPGTRLTVL.

CDR3 in DNA: TGTGCCAGCAGCTCGGACAGCCGGGGAGGCTACACCTTC. This translates into CASSSDSRGGYTF. The V and J genes are TRBV7-9 and TRBJ1-2; tentative D call: TRBD1 (6 bases). Germline V gives CDR1 SEHNR, CDR2 FQNEAQ (reference sequence). There are 13 residues in the CDR3. With 4 bases removed from V and 8 bases from J, the gap between germline ends came to 14 bases.

The chain carries TRBV27 and TRBJ2-7; D call uncertain. V lost 3 bases, J lost 9 bases, and 18 bases lay in between. The V gene's germline CDR1 is MNHEY and CDR2 SMNVEV (reference sequence). The CDR3 has 14 residues. CDR3: CASSFATPSTVQYF. DNA of the CDR3: TGTGCCAGCAGTTTCGCAACCCCGAGCACTGTGCAGTACTTC.

The V gene is TRBV30, the J gene TRBJ2-2; TRBD2 matches 8 bases. This CDR3 region has 15 residues. The V and J ends lost 4 bases and 4 bases, in that order; junction bases with no gene match: 8. CDR1 is GTSNPN, CDR2 SVGIG, per germline (reference sequence). CDR3 amino acids: CAWNRVAGRTGELFF. Written as DNA, the CDR3 is TGTGCCTGGAATCGAGTAGCGGGGCGCACCGGGGAGCTGTTTTTT.

This chain joins TRBV7-9 and TRBJ2-7; no firm D call. This CDR3 has 15 amino acids. Between the trimmed V and J ends, which lost 5 bases and 2 bases, there was a span of 16 bases. Germline V gene data show CDR1 as SEHNR and CDR2 as FQNEAQ (reference sequence). CDR3 region: CASSPWTGTAYEQYF. CDR3 coding DNA: TGTGCCAGCAGCCCCTGGACCGGTACAGCCTACGAGCAGTACTTC.

V and J are TRBV4-1 and TRBJ1-4, with D maybe TRBD1 (5 bases). Trimming stripped 1 base from V and 8 bases from J, with 8 bases between. The germline CDR1 and CDR2 sequences are MGHRA and YSYEKL. The CDR3 has 13 residues. For the CDR3, the DNA is TGCGCCAGCAGCCAAGGTTGGGGGGAAAAACTGTTTTTT. Its translation: CASSQGWGEKLFF.

J is TRBJ2-5 and V is TRBV5-1; 7 bases align to TRBD1. Germline V lookup: CDR1 SGHRS, CDR2 YFSETQ. The J segment lost 5 bases and the V segment lost 0 bases, leaving 10 bases of the junction unmatched. This CDR3 has 16 residues. The CDR3 loop is CASSLGYRGRRETQYF. The CDR3 nucleotides are TGCGCCAGCAGCTTGGGCTACAGGGGAAGAAGGGAGACCCAGTACTTC.

V usage is TRBV4-1 and J usage is TRBJ1-3, with 7 bases that match TRBD1. Germline CDR1 and CDR2: MGHRA and YSYEKL. The trim removed 1 base at V and 7 bases at J, leaving 4 bases unmatched. This CDR3 has 14 residues. The CDR3: CASSQGQGGNTIYF. CDR3 nucleotide sequence: TGCGCCAGCAGCCAAGGACAGGGTGGCAACACCATATATTTT.

The rearrangement joins TRBV6-5 to TRBJ2-1, with 10 bases matching TRBD2. Germline CDR1 reads MNHEY; CDR2 reads SVGAGI. J gave up 8 bases and V 0 bases, and 7 bases lay outside the gene matches. The CDR3 is 16 residues long. The CDR3 DNA is TGTGCCAGCAGTTACTCGCCTAGCGGGAGTATCGATGAGCAGTTCTTC. It is translated as CASSYSPSGSIDEQFF.

V and J are TRBV28 and TRBJ2-7; D may be TRBD2 (6 bases). This CDR3 has 12 residues. Trimming pared 2 bases from V and 6 bases from J, leaving 8 bases between. The germline gives CDR1 MDHEN, CDR2 SYDVKM. The CDR3 region has the DNA TGTGCCAGCAGTTTAGGAGGGTCCGAGCAGTACTTC. This encodes CASSLGGSEQYF.